What follows are 10 T cell receptor beta chains derived from one specimen sequenced in a study of sequential checkpoint blockade in melanoma. Treatment denoted: randomized to nivolumab then ipilimumab (arm A) or the reverse (arm B). Sequenced by immunoSEQ multiplex PCR; TCRdb stores in-frame clones only, minus some. The sample yields 20,000 to 25,000 clones, around 80% seen once. The input for sequencing was CD8+ T cells sorted from blood (inferred from file names), taken from a patient given nivolumab and ipilimumab in sequence. These receptors originate from a human donor with melanoma.

This clone has just a few counts. The rearrangement uses TRBV30 and TRBJ2-1; 9 bases map to TRBD2. Germline V CDR1 and CDR2: GTSNPN, SVGIG (reference sequence). The CDR3 runs to 15 residues. With V trimmed by 2 bases and J by 8 bases, 10 bases remained unmatched. The CDR3 DNA sequence: TGTGCCTGGAGTCCACTAGCGGGTTTTACATATGAGCAGTTCTTC. It specifies CAWSPLAGFTYEQFF.

The V call is TRBV6-1, the J call TRBJ2-7; a possible D gene is TRBD1 (6 bases). The V gene lost 7 bases and the J gene lost 4 bases, with 17 bases spanning the gap. The CDR3 contains 14 residues. CDR1 is MNHNS and CDR2 is SASEGT in the germline V gene. The CDR3 here is CASNLQGHLYEQYF. The CDR3 DNA reads as TGTGCCAGCAACCTCCAGGGACACCTTTACGAGCAGTACTTC.

The chain links TRBV5-1 to TRBJ1-1, with TRBD1 matching over 7 bases. V was clipped by 0 bases and J by 0 bases; unmatched bases: 5. The CDR3 has 16 residues. Germline CDR1 reads SGHRS; CDR2 reads YFSETQ. The CDR3 DNA sequence: TGCGCCAGCAGCTTGGACCCACAGGGGATGAACACTGAAGCTTTCTTT. This codes for CASSLDPQGMNTEAFF.

The chain couples TRBV5-4 to TRBJ2-3; 15 nucleotides match TRBD2. J gave up 0 bases and V 4 bases, and 9 bases lay outside the gene matches. Germline CDR1 SGHNT, CDR2 YYREEE (reference sequence). The length of the CDR3 is 19 residues. The CDR3: CASSQGLAGGTPSTDTQYF. In DNA, the CDR3 is TGTGCCAGCAGCCAAGGACTAGCGGGAGGGACCCCTAGCACAGATACGCAGTATTTT.

The chain joins TRBV13 to TRBJ2-4, with D maybe TRBD2 (5 bases). The CDR3 consists of 15 residues. Trimming stripped 4 bases from V and 3 bases from J, with 13 bases between. Germline V gene lookup returns CDR1 PRHDT and CDR2 FYEKMQ (reference sequence). CDR3: CASSSRIRDKNIQYF. DNA of the CDR3: TGTGCCAGCAGCTCCCGGATCCGGGACAAAAACATTCAGTACTTC.

The chain recombines TRBV7-9 with TRBJ1-4; D possibly corresponds to TRBD1 (5 bases). CDR3 length: 16 amino acids. V was trimmed by 5 bases and J by 0 bases, leaving 13 bases between them. Germline V lookup: CDR1 SEHNR, CDR2 FQNEAQ (reference sequence). In DNA, the CDR3 is TGTGCCAGCAGCCCCCAGGGCGTCTCAACTAATGAAAAACTGTTTTTT. It specifies CASSPQGVSTNEKLFF.

This clone appeared a single time. This chain joins TRBV6-4 and TRBJ2-3, with 9 bases aligning to TRBD2. From germline, CDR1 is MRHNA and CDR2 SNTAGT. V shed 5 bases and J 3 bases; nucleotides not matched to a gene: 6. The CDR3 consists of 15 residues. For the CDR3, the DNA is TGTGCCAGCAGTTCGGCGGGAGGGCCTACAGATACGCAGTATTTT. Translating it yields CASSSAGGPTDTQYF.

The chain is built from TRBV4-1 and TRBJ2-7, with TRBD1 as a possible D gene (6 bases). Germline CDR1 MGHRA, CDR2 YSYEKL. This CDR3 has 16 residues. Trimming shortened V by 2 bases and J by 2 bases, and 16 bases separated the two germline ends. Here the CDR3 reads CASSQSERQAAYEQYF. CDR3 bases: TGCGCCAGCAGCCAATCGGAGCGACAGGCTGCCTACGAGCAGTACTTC.

The chain has TRBV28 and TRBJ1-5; no definite D call. Germline lookup yields CDR1 MDHEN and CDR2 SYDVKM. Trimming took 1 base from V and 3 from J, leaving 10 bases between them. The length of the CDR3 is 15 residues. CDR3 coding DNA: TGTGCCAGCAGTTTATTAACTGCTTTCAATCAGCCCCAGCATTTT. Its protein product is CASSLLTAFNQPQHF.

The chain combines TRBV2 with TRBJ2-7; TRBD2 matches 11 bases. CDR3 size: 13 residues. Germline V gene data show CDR1 as SNHLY and CDR2 as FYNNEI. The V gene end was trimmed by 8 bases and the J gene end by 6 bases; junction bases not matched to a gene: 6. CDR3 sequence: CASCRLAGGEQYF. CDR3 in DNA: TGTGCCAGCTGCCGGCTAGCGGGAGGCGAGCAGTACTTC.